This record concerns one T cell receptor (beta chain) sequence. Antigen: not known. The data are from a study of cytomegalovirus exposure and HLA in healthy donors. Broader study findings: Accurate prediction of HLA-A and HLA-B alleles (for most subjects) was reportedly achieved from TCR beta sequences. Investigators reported 150 to 200 TCR beta chains as tied to cytomegalovirus.

The CDR3 totals 20 residues. The V and J ends lost 1 base and 4 bases, in that order; junction bases with no gene match: 18. The V gene's germline CDR1 is SGHTA and CDR2 FQGTGA. The PCR was carried out with 60 Vbeta primers and 13 Jbeta primers. In the study's own analysis: Roughly 10 million shared chains were among the 80 million or so unique TCR beta chains that a later analysis counted. The assay was immunoSEQ multiplex PCR, and TCRdb's table has in-frame clones only and misses some. V and J calls and clone size are given by that table; D and trimming were obtained from the DNA. The data contain about 180,000 clones, approximately 73% of them singletons.

The source of this sequence is a woman aged 30 to 39 in good health and CMV-seropositive. The chain couples TRBV7-3 to TRBJ2-1, with 8 nucleotides matching TRBD1. Sequenced material: PBMCs. The CDR3 DNA reads TGTGCCAGCAGCTTAAAGATGGGGCCTGAGTGGGGACAGGAATACAATGAGCAGTTCTTC. This codes for CASSLKMGPEWGQEYNEQFF.